This T cell receptor beta chain was documented in a study of CD8+ T cells in alopecia areata. Study overall: Tofacitinib therapy took 6 to 18 months; 6 months off drug came after.

Overall study findings and caveats: Patients displayed less clarity in TCR sharing than mice, a finding possibly related to HLA. Lesional tissue from the scalp (especially in alopecia totalis/universalis) showed higher clonality than normal scalp.

After isolation, RNA underwent reverse transcription to generate cDNA as the sequencing template. Assay used: immunoSEQ multiplex PCR; TCRdb lists only in-frame clones, some missing. Of roughly 130,000 clones listed, 45% to 60% are singletons. Of note for this clone: The antigen is not known. The sample has other DNA sequences that encode this CDR3 too.

Trimming left V 3 bases short and J 6 bases short, with 4 bases between. Germline V CDR1 and CDR2: KGHSH, LQKENI. This CDR3 contains 11 residues. Alopecia areata patients had lesional scalp punch biopsies and peripheral blood taken from them. This receptor was identified in a human donor with alopecia areata. The sequencing here drew on CD4+ T cells sorted from blood, taken at week 0. The chain recombines TRBV18 with TRBJ2-3; unclear D gene. The CDR3 loop is CASSPQDTQYF. The DNA of the CDR3 is TGTGCCAGCTCACCTCAGGATACGCAGTATTTT.